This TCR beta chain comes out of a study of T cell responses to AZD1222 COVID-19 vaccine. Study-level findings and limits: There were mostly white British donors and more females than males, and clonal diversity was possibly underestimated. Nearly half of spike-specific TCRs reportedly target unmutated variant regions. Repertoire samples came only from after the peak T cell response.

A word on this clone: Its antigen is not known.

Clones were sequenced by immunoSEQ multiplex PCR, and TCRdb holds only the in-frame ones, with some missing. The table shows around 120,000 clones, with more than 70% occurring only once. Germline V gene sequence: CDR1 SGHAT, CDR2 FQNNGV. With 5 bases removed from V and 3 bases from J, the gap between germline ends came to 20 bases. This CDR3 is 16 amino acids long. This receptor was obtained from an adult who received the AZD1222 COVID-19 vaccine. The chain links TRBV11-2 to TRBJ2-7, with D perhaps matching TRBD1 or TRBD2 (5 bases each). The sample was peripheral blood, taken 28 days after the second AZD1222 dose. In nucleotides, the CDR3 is TGTGCCAGCAGCAAATCGCTTCGGGGCCTCCTCTACGAGCAGTACTTC. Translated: CASSKSLRGLLYEQYF.